Each of the 29 T cell receptor beta chains below was sequenced from the same sample in a study of human T cells and chemical hapten exposure (TCRdb year 2021). Library prep was done by RACE. The instrument given in TCRdb is NextSeq 500. Through fastp at Q25 and MiXCR, TCRdb rebuilt clones from the public reads, retaining in-frame beta chains. Merged by CDR3 protein, the rows form single entries marked with the most common genes and DNA. The sample records about 400,000 distinct CDR3 sequences, around 6% of which are singletons. The leading ten clones occupy around 6% of the sample. The time point label, read with the paper, signifies: patch test 2, 6 weeks after DPC sensitization. Interpreted using the paper, the treatment or condition label stands for: therapeutic diphenylcyclopropenone sensitization with weekly scalp DPC. The sample consisted of whole blood, taken in connection with sensitization to the hapten diphenylcyclopropenone (DPC). The receptors were sampled from a woman aged 18-29 years with alopecia areata. Some clones in this sample may be carry-over from other donors' samples.

This clonotype has just a few counts. The rearrangement links TRBV12-3 or TRBV12-4 to TRBJ2-1; 8 nucleotides agree with TRBD2. The CDR3 is made up of 15 amino acids. The J segment lost 6 bases and the V segment lost 6 bases, leaving 10 bases of the junction unmatched. This chain's CDR3 is CASRPGPGLVNEQFF. The CDR3 DNA sequence: TGTGCCAGCAGGCCAGGACCGGGACTAGTCAATGAGCAGTTCTTC.

The genes are TRBV20-1 and TRBJ2-5, with 9 bases that match TRBD2. Germline V gene lookup returns CDR1 DFQATT and CDR2 SNEGSKA (reference sequence). The J segment lost 1 base and the V segment lost 5 bases, leaving 8 bases of the junction unmatched. CDR3 length equals 15 residues. Here the CDR3 DNA reads TGCAGTGCTGCTCTAGCGGGGAAAACCCAAGAGACCCAGTACTTC. It specifies CSAALAGKTQETQYF.

This clonotype was detected only a few times. The gene calls are TRBV11-2 and TRBJ1-2; D perhaps matches TRBD1 (6 bases). Germline loops: CDR1 SGHAT, CDR2 FQNNGV. This CDR3 region has 14 residues. With 6 bases removed from V and 0 bases from J, the gap between germline ends came to 11 bases. CDR3 coding DNA: TGTGCCAGCAGTAGGACAGCTGCTAACTATGGCTACACCTTC. Translation gives CASSRTAANYGYTF.

This clonotype was observed at least ten times. This chain connects TRBV6-5 to TRBJ1-6; TRBD1 matches 12 bases. Germline CDR1 is MNHEY and CDR2 is SVGAGI. The CDR3 runs 17 residues. V was pared by 6 bases and J by 8 bases, with 11 bases of the junction left unmatched. CDR3 protein: CASSRGTGGGIHSPLHF. CDR3 DNA: TGTGCCAGCAGCCGCGGGACAGGGGGCGGGATTCATTCACCCCTCCACTTT.

This clonotype appeared many times. The CDR3 DNA sequence: TGTGCCAGCAGCCTAACTAGCGGGGGGGCCGAGACCCAGTACTTC. Residues: CASSLTSGGAETQYF. The rearrangement joins TRBV6-2 or TRBV6-3 to TRBJ2-5; 13 bases fit TRBD2. CDR1 is MNHEY, CDR2 SVGEGT, per germline. CDR3 length: 15 residues. J lost 5 bases, V lost 6 bases, and 6 bases had no gene match.

This clonotype was recorded many times. The J gene is TRBJ1-5, the V gene TRBV2, with D perhaps matching TRBD1 (5 bases). Per germline, CDR1 SNHLY and CDR2 FYNNEI. CDR3 length: 11 residues. V gave up 5 bases and J gave up 9 bases, with 8 bases separating them. DNA of the CDR3: TGTGCCAGCAGTAGGGGTAGGCCCCAGCATTTT. This encodes CASSRGRPQHF. Using reference TRBV2 and TRBJ1-5 for the parts outside the CDR3, the full variable domain is EPEVTQTPSHQVTQMGQEVILRCVPISNHLYFYWYRQILGQKVEFLVSFYNNEISEKSEIFDDQFSVERPDGSNFTLKIRSTKLEDSAMYFCASSRGRPQHFGDGTRLSIL.

This clonotype was observed many times. The chain joins TRBV12-5 to TRBJ1-2; a weak D match, TRBD1 (5 bases). The CDR3 contains 13 residues. Germline-derived CDR1 and CDR2 are LGHNT and FRNRAP. Deletions cut 6 bases from V and 3 bases from J, with 11 bases between. CDR3 amino acids: CASGLGTDYGYTF. The CDR3 DNA reads TGTGCTAGTGGCCTAGGGACGGACTATGGCTACACCTTC.

In its sample, this clonotype was seen many times. This chain uses TRBV11-2 with TRBJ1-1; 12 bases are shared with TRBD1. Germline CDR1 reads SGHAT; CDR2 reads FQNNGV. The CDR3 totals 13 residues. With V trimmed by 5 bases and J by 10 bases, 5 bases remained unmatched. The CDR3 spells CASSGTGGRRAFF. CDR3 coding DNA: TGTGCCAGCAGCGGGACAGGGGGCCGTCGAGCTTTCTTT.

This chain links TRBV4-3 with TRBJ2-4; perhaps TRBD1 as D (5 bases). The CDR3 has 16 residues. Trimming pared 1 base from V and 0 bases from J, leaving 10 bases between. Germline values: CDR1 LGHNA, CDR2 YSLEER. In DNA, the CDR3 is TGCGCCAGCAGCCAAGTTACAGGTCTAGCCAAAAACATTCAGTACTTC. Residues: CASSQVTGLAKNIQYF.

This clonotype was counted many times. The V gene is TRBV12-3 or TRBV12-4, the J gene TRBJ1-1; D unclear. Trimming removed 10 bases from V and 6 bases from J, with 18 bases in between. CDR3 size: 13 residues. CDR3 residues: CATMKQLSPEAFF. The CDR3 DNA reads TGTGCCACCATGAAACAGCTATCCCCTGAAGCTTTCTTT.

This rearrangement joins TRBV28 to TRBJ1-1; possible D gene TRBD1, 6 bases. CDR1 and CDR2 from the germline V gene are MDHEN and SYDVKM. The CDR3 loop spans 16 amino acids. Trimming removed 5 bases from V and 0 bases from J, with 16 bases in between. The CDR3 DNA follows: TGTGCCAGCAGTCCCTCGTGGAGGGGGGTGAACACTGAAGCTTTCTTT. The encoded protein is CASSPSWRGVNTEAFF.

This clonotype was seen many times. J is TRBJ1-2 and V is TRBV15, with D unresolved. Per germline, CDR1 LNHNV and CDR2 YYDKDF (reference sequence). The CDR3 spans 17 residues. Trimming removed 0 bases from V and 4 bases from J, with 18 bases in between. CDR3 region: CATSRDMQPTNLYGYTF. CDR3 DNA: TGTGCCACCAGCAGAGATATGCAGCCGACCAACCTCTATGGCTACACCTTC. Supplemented by reference TRBV15 and TRBJ1-2, the full variable domain reads DAMVIQNPRYQVTQFGKPVTLSCSQTLNHNVMYWYQQKSSQAPKLLFHYYDKDFNNEADTPDNFQSRRPNTSFCFLDIRSPGLGDTAMYLCATSRDMQPTNLYGYTFGSGTRLTVV.

The V call is TRBV12-3 or TRBV12-4, the J call TRBJ2-7, with D maybe TRBD1 (6 bases). V lost 2 bases and J 2 bases, leaving 13 bases between the germline ends. The CDR3 loop spans 15 amino acids. CDR3 DNA: TGTGCCAGCAGTTTAATTCCAGGGGATCCCTACGAGCAGTACTTC. It is translated as CASSLIPGDPYEQYF.

A note on this clonotype: A read error may explain this, as a much larger clone is one base away. As DNA, the CDR3 is TGTGCCAGCAGCCCGAGGGTAGGATCCCGCATGGAACCGTTTTTT. Translation: CASSPRVGSRMEPFF. The chain combines TRBV3-1 with TRBJ1-4; no firm D call. The ends were cut back, 4 bases at V and 16 bases at J, with 25 bases in the middle. Germline CDR1 LGHDT, CDR2 YNNKEL (reference sequence). CDR3 length: 15 amino acids.

The sample holds a few counts of this clonotype. This rearrangement joins TRBV6-5 to TRBJ2-3, with D unresolved. Germline assignment: CDR1 MNHEY and CDR2 SVGAGI. The ends were cut back, 4 bases at V and 1 base at J, with 9 bases in the middle. The CDR3 extends over 14 amino acids. CDR3 DNA: TGTGCCAGCAGTTCCCCTCTAGGCACAGATACGCAGTATTTT. Residues: CASSSPLGTDTQYF.

This clonotype was seen a few times. V usage is TRBV4-2 and J usage is TRBJ1-1, with a tentative D call TRBD1 (5 bases). V lost 7 bases, J lost 4 bases, and 19 bases lay in between. CDR3 size: 15 residues. CDR1 and CDR2 from the germline V gene are LGHNA and YNFKEQ. Here the CDR3 reads CASKKGQGPSTEAFF. Written as DNA, the CDR3 is TGTGCCAGCAAAAAGGGGCAGGGTCCCAGCACTGAAGCTTTCTTT.

This clonotype has a count of ten or more. The J gene is TRBJ1-5, the V gene TRBV7-2; D gene unclear. The CDR3 is 17 residues long. V was trimmed by 2 bases and J by 0 bases, leaving 14 bases between them. CDR1 is SGHTA and CDR2 is FQGNSA in the germline V gene. The CDR3 bases are TGTGCCAGCAGCTTAACGGCGGCAGCCTATAGCAATCAGCCCCAGCATTTT. Translation: CASSLTAAAYSNQPQHF. Supplemented by reference TRBV7-2 and TRBJ1-5, the full variable domain reads GAGVSQSPSNKVTEKGKDVELRCDPISGHTALYWYRQSLGQGLEFLIYFQGNSAPDKSGLPSDRFSAERTGGSVSTLTIQRTQQEDSAVYLCASSLTAAAYSNQPQHFGDGTRLSIL.

This clonotype was counted at least ten times. In nucleotides, the CDR3 is TGCAGCGTTTACTCAGGGGGCCAAAACTCTGGGGCCAACGTCCTGACTTTC. Protein: CSVYSGGQNSGANVLTF. This chain connects TRBV29-1 to TRBJ2-6; TRBD1 aligns across 8 bases. The V segment lost 5 bases and the J segment 0 bases; nucleotides outside the gene matches: 9. Germline CDR1 SQVTM, CDR2 ANQGSEA. CDR3 length: 17 residues.

This clonotype turned up a few times. The chain uses TRBV15 and TRBJ1-1; 8 positions agree with TRBD1. Germline CDR1 is LNHNV and CDR2 is YYDKDF (reference sequence). This CDR3 has 16 residues. V shed 3 bases and J 5 bases; nucleotides not matched to a gene: 11. DNA for the CDR3: TGTGCCACCAGCAGGTCGGGACAGGCACGAAGGACTGAAGCTTTCTTT. Its protein is CATSRSGQARRTEAFF.

This clonotype was recorded many times. The rearrangement links TRBV7-2 to TRBJ2-5; 13 bases map to TRBD2. CDR1 is SGHTA, CDR2 FQGNSA, per germline. This CDR3 spans 17 amino acids. V gave up 5 bases and J gave up 1 base; unmatched junction bases: 7. The CDR3 loop reads CASSPTSGGAGQETQYF. In DNA, the CDR3 is TGTGCCAGCAGCCCCACTAGCGGGGGGGCGGGCCAAGAGACCCAGTACTTC.

This clonotype was recorded a few times. The rearrangement joins TRBV29-1 to TRBJ2-1; possible D gene TRBD2, 6 bases. The CDR3 contains 13 residues. The V gene's germline CDR1 is SQVTM and CDR2 ANQGSEA. Deletions cut 4 bases from V and 2 bases from J, with 9 bases between. CDR3: CSVGGEPYNEQFF. The CDR3 DNA follows: TGCAGCGTTGGCGGGGAGCCCTACAATGAGCAGTTCTTC.

In its sample, this clonotype was seen many times. The genes are TRBV10-3 and TRBJ2-3; D gene uncertain. This CDR3 is 16 amino acids long. Trimming removed 5 bases at V and 0 bases at J, with 15 bases between. From germline, CDR1 is ENHRY and CDR2 SYGVKD. CDR3 in DNA: TGTGCCATCAGTATCGGCCGACAATCGAGCACAGATACGCAGTATTTT. Translation: CAISIGRQSSTDTQYF.

This clonotype has a count of ten or more. V gene TRBV27 combines with J gene TRBJ1-6; no firm D call. The CDR3 spans 16 residues. With 4 bases removed from V and 6 bases from J, the gap between germline ends came to 16 bases. Germline assignment: CDR1 MNHEY and CDR2 SMNVEV (reference sequence). CDR3 DNA: TGTGCCAGCAGTTCCTTGAGCGGGCGGTCTAATTCACCCCTCCACTTT. Its protein product is CASSSLSGRSNSPLHF.

This clonotype was seen at least ten times. J is TRBJ2-7 and V is TRBV28, with TRBD1 matching 7 bases. The length of the CDR3 is 14 residues. In germline, CDR1 is MDHEN, CDR2 SYDVKM. J gave up 9 bases and V 8 bases, and 16 bases lay outside the gene matches. CDR3 bases: TGTGCCAGCCTTTCCCTGGCAGGGGGAATCGGGCAGTACTTC. Protein product: CASLSLAGGIGQYF.

The chain has TRBV10-3 and TRBJ2-7, with TRBD2 identical over 12 bases. Germline V CDR1 and CDR2: ENHRY, SYGVKD. J gave up 1 base and V 10 bases, and 5 bases lay outside the gene matches. The CDR3 has 14 amino acids. The DNA for the CDR3 is TGTGCCACCCGACTAGCGGGAGATTCCTACGAGCAGTACTTC. Translating gives CATRLAGDSYEQYF.

This clonotype showed up many times. The V and J genes are TRBV5-1 and TRBJ2-1; 8 bases map to TRBD2. J gave up 0 bases and V 0 bases, and 2 bases lay outside the gene matches. Germline loops: CDR1 SGHRS, CDR2 YFSETQ. The CDR3 length is 16 residues. DNA for the CDR3: TGCGCCAGCAGCTTGGGCGGGGGGAGCTCCTACAATGAGCAGTTCTTC. It translates to CASSLGGGSSYNEQFF.

This clonotype was observed a few times. The chain combines TRBV20-1 with TRBJ1-1; D is uncertain. V was pared by 7 bases and J by 3 bases, with 12 bases between. The CDR3 totals 12 residues. CDR1 DFQATT and CDR2 SNEGSKA come from the germline V gene (reference sequence). The CDR3 DNA reads TGCAGTGTCACGACGGGAGACACTGAAGCTTTCTTT. Its protein product is CSVTTGDTEAFF.

There are many counts of this clonotype. The chain links TRBV2 to TRBJ1-1; D possibly corresponds to TRBD1 (5 bases). The CDR3 sequence is 14 residues long. Between the trimmed V and J ends, which lost 4 bases and 9 bases, there was a span of 18 bases. CDR1 is SNHLY, CDR2 FYNNEI, per germline. CDR3 in amino acids: CASSVDGRGSKAFF. The DNA for the CDR3 is TGTGCCAGCAGTGTGGACGGGAGGGGCTCGAAAGCTTTCTTT.

The CDR3 here is CASSFGGSNEQYF. The CDR3 DNA follows: TGCGCCAGCAGCTTCGGAGGGTCCAACGAGCAGTACTTC. The chain joins TRBV5-1 to TRBJ2-7, with D possibly being TRBD2 (6 bases). CDR3 length: 13 residues. Trimming left V 2 bases short and J 5 bases short, with 11 bases between. Germline CDR1 and CDR2: SGHRS and YFSETQ.